This TCR beta chain was sequenced during a study of blood T cell repertoires in COVID-19. Study-wide context: PBMCs, B-cell-depleted T cells, or T cells were the source of the cDNA or gDNA that made up the material.

V was cut by 5 bases and J by 0 bases, with 13 bases left in between. The CDR3 sequence is 15 residues long. Germline-derived CDR1 and CDR2 are SGHTA and FQGNSA. Repertoires were generated with immunoSEQ multiplex PCR, while TCRdb's copy carries only in-frame clones and drops some. The sample carries about 250,000 clones, around 83% recorded once. The chain links TRBV7-2 to TRBJ1-1; TRBD1 is a possible D gene (6 bases). The TCR was taken from a man older than 75 with acute or convalescent COVID-19. Sequenced sample: peripheral blood. Here the CDR3 reads CASSGTRGMNTEAFF. The CDR3, as DNA: TGTGCCAGCAGCGGGACCAGGGGAATGAACACTGAAGCTTTCTTT.